This T cell receptor (beta chain) was sequenced during a study of shared clonotypes between healthy human individuals. About the research overall: There were three CD4 naive, three CD4 memory, two CD8 naive and one CD8 memory plates per donor. Findings and limits, study-wide: Only blood samples were collected, and tissue repertoires likely differ. The generation probabilities recorded for non-shared clonotypes fell below those of clonotypes shared by all four donors. Several donors showed sharing of approximately 5% of naive CD4 clonotypes.

The CDR3 has 13 residues. Trimming took 6 bases from V and 1 from J, leaving 9 bases between them. Germline V gene data show CDR1 as LNHDA and CDR2 as SQIVND (reference sequence). A remark on this clone: The antigen is not known.

The table came from immunoSEQ multiplex PCR; TCRdb's copy has only in-frame clones and leaves some out. Of approximately 2.4 million clones listed, approximately 96% are singletons. The chain recombines TRBV19 with TRBJ1-1; maybe TRBD1 (5 bases). Sequenced: naive CD4+ T cells sorted from blood. The subset: CD45RA+ positively selected. The source is a man aged 18-30 years in good health. For the CDR3, the DNA is TGTGCCAGTAGCAGAGACAGGAACACTGAAGCTTTCTTT. This codes for CASSRDRNTEAFF. Full variable domain (rest looked up from reference TRBV19 and TRBJ1-1): DGGITQSPKYLFRKEGQNVTLSCEQNLNHDAMYWYRQDPGQGLRLIYYSQIVNDFQKGDIAEGYSVSREKKESFPLTVTSAQKNPTAFYLCASSRDRNTEAFFGQGTRLTVV.